These 27 T cell receptor beta chains were sequenced from one sample in a study of cytomegalovirus exposure and HLA in healthy donors. The PCR employed 60 Vbeta primers together with 13 Jbeta primers. Measured with immunoSEQ multiplex PCR; TCRdb has only the in-frame clones, and not every one. Its listing shows around 75,000 clones. Sequences were obtained from PBMCs. These receptors were collected from a man in his fifties or sixties in good health and CMV-seropositive.

The chain combines TRBV27 with TRBJ1-1; D is uncertain. The CDR3 sequence is 12 residues long. Germline V CDR1 and CDR2: MNHEY, SMNVEV (reference sequence). V dropped 6 bases and J dropped 5 bases, with 10 bases sitting between them. CDR3 loop: CASREFGTEAFF. The CDR3 DNA follows: TGTGCCAGCAGGGAGTTTGGGACTGAAGCTTTCTTT.

This chain connects TRBV4-1 to TRBJ1-4; 12 bases map to TRBD1. V shed 0 bases, J shed 7 bases, and the junction held 6 bases outside the gene matches. CDR3 size: 17 residues. In germline, CDR1 is MGHRA, CDR2 YSYEKL. In nucleotides, the CDR3 is TGCGCCAGCAGCCAAGATAAGGGACAGGGGGCAAGTGAAAAACTGTTTTTT. This gives the protein CASSQDKGQGASEKLFF.

The chain joins TRBV5-1 to TRBJ2-2; D is possibly TRBD1 (6 bases). Germline-derived CDR1 and CDR2 are SGHRS and YFSETQ. The CDR3 contains 16 residues. V lost 1 base, J lost 1 base, and 11 bases lay in between. The CDR3 DNA reads TGCGCCAGCAGCTTGCCAGGGGCCCAGAACACCGGGGAGCTGTTTTTT. It is translated as CASSLPGAQNTGELFF. The whole variable domain, remainder taken from reference TRBV5-1 and TRBJ2-2, is KAGVTQTPRYLIKTRGQQVTLSCSPISGHRSVSWYQQTPGQGLQFLFEYFSETQRNKGNFPGRFSGRQFSNSRSEMNVSTLELGDSALYLCASSLPGAQNTGELFFGEGSRLTVL.

The rearrangement links TRBV9 to TRBJ1-2; TRBD1 is a possible D gene (6 bases). Trimming took 3 bases from V and 4 from J, leaving 7 bases between them. Germline V lookup: CDR1 SGDLS, CDR2 YYNGEE. The CDR3 is made up of 12 amino acids. CDR3 in DNA: TGTGCCAGCAGCGACAGGGTCTATGGCTACACCTTC. Protein: CASSDRVYGYTF.

This chain uses TRBV29-1 with TRBJ2-1; perhaps TRBD2 as D (5 bases). The CDR3 consists of 13 residues. The V end was cut by 4 bases, the J end by 9 bases, with 16 bases between. Germline CDR1 is SQVTM and CDR2 is ANQGSEA. CDR3 in amino acids: CSVAGNPLLEQFF. CDR3 DNA: TGCAGCGTTGCGGGGAACCCCCTGCTTGAGCAGTTCTTC.

The CDR3: CASSQSPGGSADTQYF. The CDR3 DNA reads as TGTGCCAGCAGCCAATCCCCCGGGGGAAGCGCAGATACGCAGTATTTT. V and J are TRBV4-2 and TRBJ2-3; a possible D gene is TRBD2 (6 bases). Germline CDR1 and CDR2: LGHNA and YNFKEQ. CDR3 length: 16 amino acids. V gave up 2 bases and J gave up 4 bases, with 16 bases separating them.

The genes are TRBV10-3 and TRBJ2-3; the match to TRBD2 covers 8 bases. CDR3 size: 18 residues. V trimming: 0 bases; J trimming: 3 bases; junction bases outside the gene matches: 11. CDR1 ENHRY and CDR2 SYGVKD come from the germline V gene. CDR3 nucleotide sequence: TGTGCCATCAGTGAGTCGGCGGGGGGCCCTCTCGGGACAGATACGCAGTATTTT. It codes for CAISESAGGPLGTDTQYF.

The chain joins TRBV25-1 to TRBJ2-7; 7 bases line up with TRBD1. The V gene end was trimmed by 5 bases and the J gene end by 5 bases; junction bases not matched to a gene: 3. Germline CDR1 reads MGHDK; CDR2 reads SYGVNS. The CDR3 consists of 12 residues. Here the CDR3 reads CASSNQGDEQYF. The CDR3 DNA reads as TGTGCCAGCAGTAATCAGGGGGACGAGCAGTACTTC.

This chain uses TRBV5-4 with TRBJ1-1; 10 nucleotides match TRBD1. The CDR3 loop spans 16 amino acids. Germline V gene data show CDR1 as SGHNT and CDR2 as YYREEE (reference sequence). Trimming removed 6 bases from V and 1 base from J; junction bases left unmatched: 9. The CDR3: CASTPDRGIQNTEAFF. The CDR3 DNA sequence: TGTGCCAGCACCCCGGACAGGGGGATTCAGAACACTGAAGCTTTCTTT.

V usage is TRBV4-1 and J usage is TRBJ2-5, with 8 bases that match TRBD2. Germline assignment: CDR1 MGHRA and CDR2 YSYEKL. The CDR3 is made up of 16 amino acids. V lost 4 bases to trimming and J lost 5 bases; unmatched junction nucleotides: 12. CDR3 coding DNA: TGCGCCAGCAGCCCCACCTCGGGGGGGTTGGACGAGACCCAGTACTTC. This codes for CASSPTSGGLDETQYF.

Here the CDR3 reads CASSEKGSGRTIYNEQFF. The CDR3 DNA reads TGTGCCAGCAGTGAAAAGGGTAGCGGGAGGACAATCTACAATGAGCAGTTCTTC. The V gene is TRBV6-1, the J gene TRBJ2-1; 10 positions match TRBD2. The V gene's germline CDR1 is MNHNS and CDR2 SASEGT. Trimming removed 2 bases from V and 3 bases from J; junction bases left unmatched: 10. This CDR3 spans 18 amino acids.

According to its frequency, this clone is medium-sized (0.01 to 0.1%). The V call is TRBV2, the J call TRBJ1-1, with TRBD1 matching over 7 bases. The CDR3 contains 13 residues. J was trimmed by 3 bases and V by 8 bases; bases with no gene match: 6. The V gene's germline CDR1 is SNHLY and CDR2 FYNNEI. CDR3 sequence: CASGRDSDTEAFF. CDR3 bases: TGTGCCAGCGGAAGGGACAGCGACACTGAAGCTTTCTTT.

This rearrangement joins TRBV7-3 to TRBJ2-5, with 7 bases that match TRBD1. V shed 5 bases, J shed 2 bases, and the junction held 2 bases outside the gene matches. Looked up from germline, CDR1 is SGHTA and CDR2 is FQGTGA. CDR3 size: 13 residues. The CDR3 protein is CASSRRGQETQYF. The CDR3 DNA follows: TGTGCCAGCAGCCGCAGGGGGCAAGAGACCCAGTACTTC.

The chain combines TRBV2 with TRBJ1-5; D is unresolved. CDR3 length: 13 residues. V was cut by 9 bases and J by 0 bases, with 9 bases left in between. CDR1 is SNHLY, CDR2 FYNNEI, per germline. In DNA form, the CDR3 reads TGTGCCAGTAACGGGAATAGCAATCAGCCCCAGCATTTT. It translates to CASNGNSNQPQHF.

The V call is TRBV9, the J call TRBJ1-3; no reliable D call. The CDR3 is 14 residues long. Per germline, CDR1 SGDLS and CDR2 YYNGEE. Between the trimmed V and J ends, which lost 0 bases and 6 bases, there was a span of 10 bases. CDR3 sequence reads: CASSVAWAQNTIYF. DNA for the CDR3: TGTGCCAGCAGCGTAGCGTGGGCCCAAAACACCATATATTTT.

The chain couples TRBV5-6 to TRBJ2-7; the match to TRBD1 covers 7 bases. This CDR3 contains 16 residues. Losses at the gene ends were 4 bases for V and 2 bases for J; bases not matched to a gene: 12. Germline V gene lookup returns CDR1 SGHDT and CDR2 YYEEEE. In nucleotides, the CDR3 is TGTGCCAGCAGCGCCTTCGACAGGGAGCTCGCCTACGAGCAGTACGTC. Protein: CASSAFDRELAYEQYV.

The V gene is TRBV2, the J gene TRBJ1-1, with no clear D. Trimming took 3 bases from V and 11 from J, leaving 7 bases between them. The CDR3 totals 10 residues. Germline CDR1 and CDR2: SNHLY and FYNNEI. CDR3 coding DNA: TGTGCCAGCAGTGATTCGCGGGCTTTCTTT. Its protein product is CASSDSRAFF.

The CDR3 loop reads CASSSKGISYEQYF. CDR3 bases: TGTGCCAGCAGCTCAAAGGGGATTAGCTACGAGCAGTACTTC. The chain couples TRBV5-4 to TRBJ2-7; weak D call: TRBD1 (5 bases). CDR1 SGHNT and CDR2 YYREEE come from the germline V gene (reference sequence). The V and J ends lost 3 bases and 3 bases respectively, with 13 bases between them. The CDR3 is 14 residues long. Complete variable domain (other parts from reference TRBV5-4 and TRBJ2-7): ETGVTQSPTHLIKTRGQQVTLRCSSQSGHNTVSWYQQALGQGPQFIFQYYREEENGRGNFPPRFSGLQFPNYSSELNVNALELDDSALYLCASSSKGISYEQYFGPGTRLTVT.

V gene TRBV5-1 combines with J gene TRBJ2-4; D may be TRBD2 (6 bases). The germline V gene encodes CDR1 SGHRS and CDR2 YFSETQ. The CDR3 consists of 14 residues. With 3 bases removed from V and 5 bases from J, the gap between germline ends came to 12 bases. CDR3 DNA: TGCGCCAGCAGCTCCATGACGGGGGAAAACATTCAGTACTTC. It specifies CASSSMTGENIQYF.

This chain links TRBV5-8 with TRBJ2-6; TRBD1 aligns across 7 bases. The germline V gene encodes CDR1 SGHTS and CDR2 YDEGEE. The CDR3 contains 17 residues. The V and J ends lost 5 bases and 2 bases, in that order; junction bases with no gene match: 10. Written as DNA, the CDR3 is TGTGCCAGCAGTCCCGGGACAGCCCCCACTGGGGCCAACGTCCTGACTTTC. The encoded protein is CASSPGTAPTGANVLTF.

The chain couples TRBV5-5 to TRBJ1-2; D may be TRBD1 (5 bases). The V and J ends lost 4 bases and 4 bases respectively, with 20 bases between them. In germline, CDR1 is SGHKS, CDR2 YYEKEE (reference sequence). The CDR3 length is 16 residues. The CDR3 DNA sequence: TGTGCCAGCAGCATATCTGACAGCCCCCTGGGCTATGGCTACACCTTC. This codes for CASSISDSPLGYGYTF.

The chain combines TRBV5-1 with TRBJ1-1; D may be TRBD1 (5 bases). The germline V and J ends were trimmed by 0 bases and 1 base, with 7 bases remaining between them. The V gene's germline CDR1 is SGHRS and CDR2 YFSETQ. CDR3 length equals 14 residues. The CDR3 nucleotides are TGCGCCAGCAGCTTGGCCGGGGGGAACACTGAAGCTTTCTTT. Encoded protein: CASSLAGGNTEAFF.

The genes are TRBV13 and TRBJ1-2; a possible D gene is TRBD1 (5 bases). CDR1 is PRHDT, CDR2 FYEKMQ, per germline (reference sequence). The V gene lost 2 bases and the J gene lost 2 bases, with 12 bases spanning the gap. The CDR3 extends over 15 amino acids. The CDR3 is CASSLTAGLNYGYTF. The CDR3 DNA sequence: TGTGCCAGCAGCTTAACTGCGGGACTCAACTATGGCTACACCTTC.

The J gene is TRBJ2-5, the V gene TRBV7-2; 10 bases agree with TRBD1. Germline values: CDR1 SGHTA, CDR2 FQGNSA. V was clipped by 3 bases and J by 5 bases; unmatched bases: 9. This CDR3 region has 16 residues. The CDR3 DNA reads as TGTGCCAGCAGCTTTGTTGACAGGGGGCGGGGTGAGACCCAGTACTTC. Its protein is CASSFVDRGRGETQYF.

The chain is built from TRBV27 and TRBJ2-3, with 7 nucleotides matching TRBD2. The length of the CDR3 is 16 residues. Germline V lookup: CDR1 MNHEY, CDR2 SMNVEV (reference sequence). Trimming took 7 bases from V and 5 from J; bases not matched to a gene: 15. CDR3 protein: CASNALSSGGIDTQYF. CDR3 DNA: TGTGCCAGCAACGCTTTATCTAGCGGAGGAATAGATACGCAGTATTTT.

The rearrangement links TRBV9 to TRBJ1-6; no clear D gene. The CDR3 covers 14 residues. V lost 0 bases, J lost 9 bases, and 10 bases lay in between. The V gene's germline CDR1 is SGDLS and CDR2 YYNGEE. In DNA, the CDR3 is TGTGCCAGCAGCGTAGGAGGGTTGCCTTCACCCCTCCACTTT. Translated, it gives CASSVGGLPSPLHF. Complete variable domain (other parts from reference TRBV9 and TRBJ1-6): DSGVTQTPKHLITATGQRVTLRCSPRSGDLSVYWYQQSLDQGLQFLIQYYNGEERAKGNILERFSAQQFPDLHSELNLSSLELGDSALYFCASSVGGLPSPLHFGNGTRLTVT.

V and J are TRBV6-1 and TRBJ1-4; 9 bases map to TRBD1. V was pared by 8 bases and J by 5 bases, with 9 bases of the junction left unmatched. CDR1 and CDR2 from the germline V gene are MNHNS and SASEGT. The CDR3 extends over 15 amino acids. The CDR3 DNA reads as TGTGCCAGCCAGACCCGGGGGACAGGGAATGAAAAACTGTTTTTT. This encodes CASQTRGTGNEKLFF.